These 27 T cell receptor beta chains came from one sample sequenced in a study of blood T cell repertoires in COVID-19. Clones were sequenced by immunoSEQ multiplex PCR, and TCRdb holds only the in-frame ones, with some missing. The sample lists around 92,000 clones; 83% were seen once. The material sequenced was peripheral blood. These receptors were collected from a woman over 75 with acute or convalescent COVID-19.

The rearrangement joins TRBV5-4 to TRBJ2-7; 11 positions agree with TRBD2. The CDR3 has 15 amino acids. V was pared by 3 bases and J by 4 bases, with 6 bases of the junction left unmatched. Germline V CDR1 and CDR2: SGHNT, YYREEE (reference sequence). As DNA, the CDR3 is TGTGCCAGCAGCTCGACTAGCGGGGCAACTTACGAGCAGTACTTC. Its protein product is CASSSTSGATYEQYF.

V usage is TRBV29-1 and J usage is TRBJ2-1; maybe TRBD2 (6 bases). The CDR3 is 14 residues long. Deletions cut 3 bases from V and 7 bases from J, with 16 bases between. Germline V gene lookup returns CDR1 SQVTM and CDR2 ANQGSEA. The CDR3 sequence is CSVEVAGSGNEQFF. The CDR3 DNA reads TGCAGCGTTGAGGTTGCGGGATCAGGAAATGAGCAGTTCTTC.

The chain is built from TRBV5-1 and TRBJ1-5; no reliable D call. Trimming took off 0 bases at V and 1 base at J, with 11 bases between the two ends. There are 16 residues in the CDR3. CDR1 SGHRS and CDR2 YFSETQ come from the germline V gene. The CDR3 nucleotides read TGCGCCAGCAGCTTGGACCCGGCGGGGAGCAATCAGCCCCAGCATTTT. This gives the protein CASSLDPAGSNQPQHF.

This chain's CDR3 is CATSREATVPMGYTF. CDR3 DNA: TGTGCCACCAGCAGAGAGGCGACTGTCCCTATGGGCTACACCTTC. V is TRBV15 and J is TRBJ1-2; D uncertain. V lost 0 bases to trimming and J lost 8 bases, with 16 bases between them. Germline CDR1 is LNHNV and CDR2 is YYDKDF (reference sequence). The CDR3 has 15 amino acids.

The chain joins TRBV11-1 to TRBJ2-1; 8 bases map to TRBD2. CDR1 is SGHAT, CDR2 FQDESV, per germline (reference sequence). V trimming: 1 base; J trimming: 9 bases; junction bases outside the gene matches: 11. The CDR3 totals 16 residues. CDR3 residues: CASSLEGSSGRAEQFF. The CDR3, as DNA: TGTGCCAGCAGCTTAGAGGGGTCTAGCGGGCGGGCTGAGCAGTTCTTC. The full variable domain, its missing parts supplied by reference TRBV11-1 and TRBJ2-1, is EAEVAQSPRYKITEKSQAVAFWCDPISGHATLYWYRQILGQGPELLVQFQDESVVDDSQLPKDRFSAERLKGVDSTLKIQPAELGDSAMYLCASSLEGSSGRAEQFFGPGTRLTVL.

This chain links TRBV7-3 with TRBJ2-3; D is perhaps TRBD1 (5 bases). The CDR3 loop spans 16 amino acids. Germline V gene data show CDR1 as SGHTA and CDR2 as FQGTGA. Trimming stripped 0 bases from V and 5 bases from J, with 15 bases between. The CDR3 region is CASSLTGPARQDTQYF. The CDR3 DNA follows: TGTGCCAGCAGCTTAACGGGGCCAGCTAGGCAAGATACGCAGTATTTT. Full variable domain (remainder filled in from reference TRBV7-3 and TRBJ2-3): GAGVSQTPSNKVTEKGKYVELRCDPISGHTALYWYRQSLGQGPEFLIYFQGTGAADDSGLPNDRFFAVRPEGSVSTLKIQRTERGDSAVYLCASSLTGPARQDTQYFGPGTRLTVL.

The gene calls are TRBV2 and TRBJ2-5, with 13 positions matching TRBD2. V trimming: 5 bases; J trimming: 4 bases; junction bases outside the gene matches: 4. This CDR3 is built from 15 residues. In germline, CDR1 is SNHLY, CDR2 FYNNEI. The CDR3 DNA follows: TGTGCCAGCAGTCGCGGGACTAGCGGGATAGAGACCCAGTACTTC. This sequence encodes CASSRGTSGIETQYF.

The chain is built from TRBV18 and TRBJ2-5, with D perhaps TRBD2 (5 bases). The V end lost 6 bases, the J end lost 0 bases, and 14 bases lay between the germline ends. Germline CDR1 KGHSH, CDR2 LQKENI. This CDR3 has 15 amino acids. The CDR3 DNA sequence: TGTGCCAGCTCTGACTTACAGCGGTACCAAGAGACCCAGTACTTC. It codes for CASSDLQRYQETQYF.

J is TRBJ1-4 and V is TRBV18, with 9 bases matching TRBD1. Trimming cost V 5 bases and J 6 bases; bases outside gene matches: 7. Germline CDR1 is KGHSH and CDR2 is LQKENI. The CDR3 runs 15 residues. CDR3 protein: CASSLTGGPDEKLFF. The CDR3 DNA is TGTGCCAGCTCATTAACAGGGGGCCCTGATGAAAAACTGTTTTTT.

This clone was seen just once. The V gene is TRBV6-1, the J gene TRBJ2-1, with 14 positions matching TRBD2. The CDR3 has 15 residues. Germline V CDR1 and CDR2: MNHNS, SASEGT. With 3 bases clipped from V and 8 bases from J, the junction kept 3 bases outside the gene matches. The CDR3 loop reads CASSEGLAGVYEQFF. CDR3 bases: TGTGCCAGCAGTGAGGGACTAGCGGGAGTGTATGAGCAGTTCTTC.

The J gene is TRBJ2-7, the V gene TRBV3-1 (or the pseudogene TRBV3-2), with D possibly being TRBD1 (6 bases). The CDR3 spans 14 residues. V lost 1 base, J lost 1 base, and 8 bases lay in between. Germline V gene data show CDR1 as LGHDT and CDR2 as YNNKEL (reference sequence). The chain's CDR3 is CASSQVDSSYEQYF. CDR3 DNA: TGTGCCAGCAGCCAAGTGGACAGTTCCTACGAGCAGTACTTC.

The chain uses TRBV7-3 and TRBJ2-3, with D possibly matching TRBD2 (5 bases). CDR1 and CDR2 (germline): SGHTA, FQGTGA. V was clipped by 2 bases and J by 4 bases, with 13 bases between them. The CDR3 spans 15 residues. In DNA form, the CDR3 reads TGTGCCAGCAGCTTAGGCGGGCCGGCCGCAGATACGCAGTATTTT. Its translation is CASSLGGPAADTQYF.

The rearrangement links TRBV29-1 to TRBJ2-4, with 9 bases lining up with TRBD2. The CDR3 covers 16 residues. The V and J ends lost 2 bases and 3 bases, in that order; junction bases with no gene match: 8. The germline gives CDR1 SQVTM, CDR2 ANQGSEA. The CDR3 region is CSVETVAGAGKNIQYF. CDR3 coding DNA: TGCAGCGTTGAAACAGTAGCGGGAGCGGGCAAAAACATTCAGTACTTC.

The table lists this clone with a few counts. The genes are TRBV3-1 (or the pseudogene TRBV3-2) and TRBJ2-7; D is uncertain. V was cut by 5 bases and J by 0 bases, with 8 bases left in between. Per the germline V gene, CDR1 is LGHDT and CDR2 is YNNKEL (reference sequence). The CDR3 covers 13 residues. Written as DNA, the CDR3 is TGTGCCAGCAGCGCTCAGAACTCCTACGAGCAGTACTTC. As protein: CASSAQNSYEQYF.

The gene calls are TRBV28 and TRBJ1-6; 7 bases agree with TRBD1. This CDR3 comprises 15 residues. V lost 5 bases to trimming and J lost 4 bases; unmatched junction nucleotides: 5. From germline, CDR1 is MDHEN and CDR2 SYDVKM. The CDR3 nucleotides are TGTGCCAGCAGTCGGGGGACAGCTTATAATTCACCCCTCCACTTT. Translating it yields CASSRGTAYNSPLHF.

The chain uses TRBV11-2 and TRBJ2-5, with TRBD2 matching over 9 bases. This CDR3 is 16 amino acids long. Germline V lookup: CDR1 SGHAT, CDR2 FQNNGV. The V segment lost 6 bases and the J segment 2 bases; nucleotides outside the gene matches: 10. The CDR3 sequence is CASRKAGGRAQETQYF. CDR3 bases: TGTGCCAGCAGAAAAGCGGGCGGGAGGGCTCAAGAGACCCAGTACTTC. The full variable domain, completed using reference TRBV11-2 and TRBJ2-5, is EAGVAQSPRYKIIEKRQSVAFWCNPISGHATLYWYQQILGQGPKLLIQFQNNGVVDDSQLPKDRFSAERLKGVDSTLKIQPAKLEDSAVYLCASRKAGGRAQETQYFGPGTRLLVL.

The rearrangement links TRBV11-2 to TRBJ2-7; 8 bases match TRBD1. This CDR3 comprises 14 residues. V was clipped by 1 base and J by 2 bases; unmatched bases: 1. Germline CDR1 reads SGHAT; CDR2 reads FQNNGV. The chain's CDR3 is CASSLGTGPYEQYF. CDR3 nucleotides: TGTGCCAGCAGCTTAGGGACAGGGCCCTACGAGCAGTACTTC.

The rearrangement links TRBV24-1 to TRBJ2-2; 12 bases map to TRBD2. This CDR3 has 17 amino acids. Trimming took 3 bases from V and 3 from J; bases not matched to a gene: 4. Germline V gene lookup returns CDR1 KGHDR and CDR2 SFDVKD. Here the CDR3 reads CATSDARLAGDTGELFF. The CDR3 DNA follows: TGTGCCACCAGTGATGCCAGACTAGCGGGAGACACCGGGGAGCTGTTTTTT.

For the CDR3, the DNA is TGTGCCAGTAGGTCCTCCCAGGCGACCATTCAGTACTTC. Its protein is CASRSSQATIQYF. This rearrangement joins TRBV19 to TRBJ2-4; D call uncertain. CDR3 length: 13 amino acids. Germline CDR1 reads LNHDA; CDR2 reads SQIVND (reference sequence). The V end lost 6 bases, the J end lost 9 bases, and 15 bases lay between the germline ends.

CDR3 sequence: CASSLEGQDQETQYF. The CDR3, as DNA: TGCGCCAGCAGCTTAGAAGGACAGGACCAAGAGACCCAGTACTTC. The V call is TRBV5-1, the J call TRBJ2-5; 7 nucleotides match TRBD1. Trimming took 2 bases from V and 0 from J; bases not matched to a gene: 4. This CDR3 contains 15 residues. Germline lookup yields CDR1 SGHRS and CDR2 YFSETQ.

This clone came up a few times. This sequence joins TRBV19 and TRBJ1-1; 8 bases fit TRBD1. CDR1 LNHDA and CDR2 SQIVND come from the germline V gene (reference sequence). J was trimmed by 6 bases and V by 1 base; bases with no gene match: 4. This CDR3 comprises 14 residues. CDR3: CASSIARGLAEAFF. CDR3 sequence (DNA): TGTGCCAGTAGTATAGCCAGGGGGCTTGCTGAAGCTTTCTTT. The full variable domain, with the rest looked up from reference TRBV19 and TRBJ1-1, is DGGITQSPKYLFRKEGQNVTLSCEQNLNHDAMYWYRQDPGQGLRLIYYSQIVNDFQKGDIAEGYSVSREKKESFPLTVTSAQKNPTAFYLCASSIARGLAEAFFGQGTRLTVV.

The chain employs TRBV12-3 or TRBV12-4 and TRBJ1-5, with TRBD1 as a possible D gene (6 bases). The V end was cut by 6 bases, the J end by 7 bases, with 10 bases between. There are 12 residues in the CDR3. CDR3 nucleotide sequence: TGTGCCAGCAGACAGGGTGACCAGCCCCAGCATTTT. Protein product: CASRQGDQPQHF.

The chain links TRBV20-1 to TRBJ1-2; D uncertain. This CDR3 comprises 11 residues. Germline values: CDR1 DFQATT, CDR2 SNEGSKA (reference sequence). Trimming removed 7 bases at V and 5 bases at J, with 11 bases between. For the CDR3, the DNA is TGCAGTGGTCTGGAGGGATATGGCTACACCTTC. Translating gives CSGLEGYGYTF.

The gene calls are TRBV5-1 and TRBJ2-5; the D gene is possibly TRBD1 (6 bases). CDR3 length: 16 amino acids. V was cut by 1 base and J by 2 bases, with 15 bases left in between. From germline, CDR1 is SGHRS and CDR2 YFSETQ. CDR3 sequence: CASSLSGAATQETQYF. The CDR3 nucleotides are TGCGCCAGCAGCTTGTCAGGGGCAGCCACTCAAGAGACCCAGTACTTC. Together with reference TRBV5-1 and TRBJ2-5, the CDR3 gives the full variable domain: KAGVTQTPRYLIKTRGQQVTLSCSPISGHRSVSWYQQTPGQGLQFLFEYFSETQRNKGNFPGRFSGRQFSNSRSEMNVSTLELGDSALYLCASSLSGAATQETQYFGPGTRLLVL.

On this clone itself: The DNA is left out, because the CDR3 cannot be placed on it with certainty; the CDR3 is given as TCRdb lists it. The genes are TRBV27 and TRBJ2-1; TRBD2 is the table's D call and was not checked against the DNA. The germline gives CDR1 MNHEY, CDR2 SMNVEV (reference sequence). Counting both end residues, the CDR3 totals 14 amino acids. CDR3 amino acids: CASSLVARGSIWFF.

V and J are TRBV14 and TRBJ2-3, with D perhaps TRBD2 (6 bases). This CDR3 has 18 amino acids. Germline V lookup: CDR1 SGHDN, CDR2 FVKESK. V shed 1 base and J shed 2 bases, with 19 bases lying between them. CDR3 protein: CASSQGRGGVRSTDTQYF. CDR3 in DNA: TGTGCCAGCAGCCAAGGACGGGGCGGGGTCAGATCCACAGATACGCAGTATTTT.

In its sample, this clone was seen a few times. V and J are TRBV5-4 and TRBJ2-3; no definite D call. There are 16 residues in the CDR3. The germline V gene encodes CDR1 SGHNT and CDR2 YYREEE (reference sequence). V was trimmed by 0 bases and J by 1 base, leaving 12 bases between them. The CDR3 region has the DNA TGTGCCAGCAGCTTGGGGAGTAGCCACGGCACAGATACGCAGTATTTT. Protein product: CASSLGSSHGTDTQYF.